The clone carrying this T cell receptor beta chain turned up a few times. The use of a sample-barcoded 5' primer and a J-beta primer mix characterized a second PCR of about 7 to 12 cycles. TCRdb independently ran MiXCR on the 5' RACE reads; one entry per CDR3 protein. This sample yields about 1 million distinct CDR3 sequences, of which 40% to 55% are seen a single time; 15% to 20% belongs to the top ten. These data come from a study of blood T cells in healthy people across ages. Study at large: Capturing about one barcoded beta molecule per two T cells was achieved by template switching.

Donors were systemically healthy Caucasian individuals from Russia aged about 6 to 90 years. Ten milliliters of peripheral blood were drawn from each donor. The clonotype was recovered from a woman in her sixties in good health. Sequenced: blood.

For the CDR3, the DNA is TGCAGTGCTCTAGCGGGTCTCGCCTACAATGAGCAGTACTTC. Amino acids: CSALAGLAYNEQYF. The chain uses TRBV20-1 and TRBJ2-5, with 8 bases matching TRBD2. V gave up 5 bases and J gave up 11 bases; unmatched junction bases: 16. CDR1 DFQATT and CDR2 SNEGSKA come from the germline V gene (reference sequence). The CDR3 spans 14 residues.